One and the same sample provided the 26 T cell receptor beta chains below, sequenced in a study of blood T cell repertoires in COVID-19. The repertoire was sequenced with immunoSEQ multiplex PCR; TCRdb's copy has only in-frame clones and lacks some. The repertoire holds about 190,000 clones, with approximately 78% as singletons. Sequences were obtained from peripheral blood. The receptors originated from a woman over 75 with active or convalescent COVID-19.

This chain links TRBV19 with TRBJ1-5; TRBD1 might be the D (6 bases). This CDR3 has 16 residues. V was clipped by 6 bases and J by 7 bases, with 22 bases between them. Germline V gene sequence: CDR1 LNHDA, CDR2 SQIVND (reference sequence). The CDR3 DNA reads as TGTGCCAGTAGCCTAGGTGATGGGGGCAGGAGGCAGCCCCAGCATTTT. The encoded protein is CASSLGDGGRRQPQHF.

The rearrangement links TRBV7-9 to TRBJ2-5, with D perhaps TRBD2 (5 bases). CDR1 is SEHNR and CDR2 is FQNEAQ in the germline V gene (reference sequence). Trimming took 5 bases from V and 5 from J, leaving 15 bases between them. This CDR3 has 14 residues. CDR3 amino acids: CASSIGPEVETQYF. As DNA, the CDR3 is TGTGCCAGCAGCATCGGCCCGGAGGTGGAGACCCAGTACTTC.

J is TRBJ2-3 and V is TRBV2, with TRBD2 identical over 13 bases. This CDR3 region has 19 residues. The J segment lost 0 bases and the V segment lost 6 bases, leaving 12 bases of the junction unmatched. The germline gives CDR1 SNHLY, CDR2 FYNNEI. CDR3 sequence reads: CASSSGRTSGGLSTDTQYF. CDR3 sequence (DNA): TGTGCCAGCAGCTCTGGTCGGACTAGCGGGGGCCTAAGCACAGATACGCAGTATTTT.

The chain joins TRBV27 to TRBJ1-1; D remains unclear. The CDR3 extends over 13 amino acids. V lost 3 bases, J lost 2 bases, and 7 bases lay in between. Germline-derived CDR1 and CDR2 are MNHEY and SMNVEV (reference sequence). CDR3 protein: CASSLVANTEAFF. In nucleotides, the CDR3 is TGTGCCAGCAGTTTGGTGGCAAACACTGAAGCTTTCTTT.

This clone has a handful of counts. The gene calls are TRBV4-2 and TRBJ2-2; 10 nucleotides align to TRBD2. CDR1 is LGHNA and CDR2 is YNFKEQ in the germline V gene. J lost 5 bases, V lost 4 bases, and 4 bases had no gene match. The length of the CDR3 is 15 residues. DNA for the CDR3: TGTGCCAGCAGCCCGGAGCGGGGGGGAACCGGGGAGCTGTTTTTT. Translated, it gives CASSPERGGTGELFF.

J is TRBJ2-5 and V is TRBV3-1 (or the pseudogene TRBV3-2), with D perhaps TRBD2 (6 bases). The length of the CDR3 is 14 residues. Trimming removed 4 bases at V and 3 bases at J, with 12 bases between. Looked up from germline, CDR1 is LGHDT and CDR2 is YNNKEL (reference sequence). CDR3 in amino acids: CASSPRWGEETQYF. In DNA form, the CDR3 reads TGTGCCAGCAGCCCTAGGTGGGGGGAAGAGACCCAGTACTTC.

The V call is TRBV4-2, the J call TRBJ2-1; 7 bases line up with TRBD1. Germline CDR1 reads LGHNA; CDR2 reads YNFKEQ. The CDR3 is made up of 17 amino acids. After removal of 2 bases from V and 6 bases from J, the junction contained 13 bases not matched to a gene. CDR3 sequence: CASSQILIQGSSNEQFF. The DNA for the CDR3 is TGTGCCAGCAGCCAAATACTTATACAGGGGTCAAGCAATGAGCAGTTCTTC.

This CDR3 reads CASTDSTTGELFF. Here the CDR3 DNA reads TGTGCCAGCACGGACAGCACCACCGGGGAGCTGTTTTTT. This rearrangement joins TRBV6-5 to TRBJ2-2, with D possibly being TRBD1 (6 bases). This CDR3 has 13 amino acids. CDR1 is MNHEY and CDR2 is SVGAGI in the germline V gene. V dropped 7 bases and J dropped 4 bases, with 10 bases sitting between them.

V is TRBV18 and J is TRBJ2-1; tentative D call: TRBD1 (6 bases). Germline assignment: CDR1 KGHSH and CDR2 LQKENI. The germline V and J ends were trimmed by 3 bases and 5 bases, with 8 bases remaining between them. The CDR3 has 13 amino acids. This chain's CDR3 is CASSPDRNNEQFF. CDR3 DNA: TGTGCCAGCTCACCCGACAGGAACAATGAGCAGTTCTTC.

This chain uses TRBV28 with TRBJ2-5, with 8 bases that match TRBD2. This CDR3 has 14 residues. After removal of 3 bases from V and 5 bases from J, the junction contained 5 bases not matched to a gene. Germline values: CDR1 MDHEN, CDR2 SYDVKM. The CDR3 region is CASSFRGGLETQYF. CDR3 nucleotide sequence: TGTGCCAGCAGTTTCCGGGGGGGCCTCGAGACCCAGTACTTC.

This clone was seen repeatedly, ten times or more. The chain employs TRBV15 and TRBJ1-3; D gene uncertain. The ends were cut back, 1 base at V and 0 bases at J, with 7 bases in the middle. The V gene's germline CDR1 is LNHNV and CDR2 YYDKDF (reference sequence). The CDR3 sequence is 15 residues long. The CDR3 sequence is CATSRGGFSGNTIYF. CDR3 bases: TGTGCCACCAGCAGAGGAGGATTCTCTGGAAACACCATATATTTT.

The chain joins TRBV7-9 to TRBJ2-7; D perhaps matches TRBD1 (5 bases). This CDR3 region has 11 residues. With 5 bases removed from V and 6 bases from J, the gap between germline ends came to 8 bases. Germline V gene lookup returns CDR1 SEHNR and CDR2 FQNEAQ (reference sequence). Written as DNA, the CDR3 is TGTGCCAGCAGCCGGACATTCGAGCAGTACTTC. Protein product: CASSRTFEQYF. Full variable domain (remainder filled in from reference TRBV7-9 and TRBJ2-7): DTGVSQNPRHKITKRGQNVTFRCDPISEHNRLYWYRQTLGQGPEFLTYFQNEAQLEKSRLLSDRFSAERPKGSFSTLEIQRTEQGDSAMYLCASSRTFEQYFGPGTRLTVT.

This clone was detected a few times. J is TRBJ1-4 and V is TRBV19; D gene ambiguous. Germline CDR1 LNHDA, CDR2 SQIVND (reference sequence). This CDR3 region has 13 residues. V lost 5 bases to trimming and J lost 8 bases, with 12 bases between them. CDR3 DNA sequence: TGTGCCAGTAGTCCTCGTACGGGAGAAAAACTGTTTTTT. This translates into CASSPRTGEKLFF.

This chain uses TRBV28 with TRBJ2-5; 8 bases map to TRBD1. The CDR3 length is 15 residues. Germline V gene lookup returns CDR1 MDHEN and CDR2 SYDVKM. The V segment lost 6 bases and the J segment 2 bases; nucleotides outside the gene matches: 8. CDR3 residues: CASRQTQGGQETQYF. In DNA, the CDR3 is TGTGCCAGCAGACAAACACAGGGGGGACAAGAGACCCAGTACTTC.

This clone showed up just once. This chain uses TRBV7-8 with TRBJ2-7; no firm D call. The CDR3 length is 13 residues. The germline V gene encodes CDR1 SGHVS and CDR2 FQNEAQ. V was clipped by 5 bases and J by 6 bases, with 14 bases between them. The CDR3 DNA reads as TGTGCCAGCAGCCCGAGGAACTCGCGCGAGCAGTACTTC. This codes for CASSPRNSREQYF.

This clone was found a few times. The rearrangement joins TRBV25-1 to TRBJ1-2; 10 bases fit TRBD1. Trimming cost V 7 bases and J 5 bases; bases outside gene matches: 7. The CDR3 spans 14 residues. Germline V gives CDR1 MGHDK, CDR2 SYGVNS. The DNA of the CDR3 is TGTGCCAGCAAGACAGGGGGCGGGAGTTATGGCTACACCTTC. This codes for CASKTGGGSYGYTF.

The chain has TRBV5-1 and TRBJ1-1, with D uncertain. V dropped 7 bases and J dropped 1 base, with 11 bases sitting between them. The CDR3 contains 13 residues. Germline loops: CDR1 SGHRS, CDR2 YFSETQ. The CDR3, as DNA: TGCGCCAGCTTCCCTCTCGGGAACACTGAAGCTTTCTTT. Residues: CASFPLGNTEAFF.

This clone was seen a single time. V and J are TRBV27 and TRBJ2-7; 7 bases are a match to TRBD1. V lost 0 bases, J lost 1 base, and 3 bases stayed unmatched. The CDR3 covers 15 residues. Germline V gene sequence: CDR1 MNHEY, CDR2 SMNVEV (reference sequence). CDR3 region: CASSLSPGQSYEQYF. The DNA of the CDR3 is TGTGCCAGCAGTTTATCTCCGGGACAGTCCTACGAGCAGTACTTC.

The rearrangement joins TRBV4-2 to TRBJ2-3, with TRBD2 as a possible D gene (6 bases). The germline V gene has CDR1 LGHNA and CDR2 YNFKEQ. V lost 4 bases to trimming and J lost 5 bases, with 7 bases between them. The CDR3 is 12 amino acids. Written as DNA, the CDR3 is TGTGCCAGCAGCCGGGACTTAGATACGCAGTATTTT. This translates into CASSRDLDTQYF.

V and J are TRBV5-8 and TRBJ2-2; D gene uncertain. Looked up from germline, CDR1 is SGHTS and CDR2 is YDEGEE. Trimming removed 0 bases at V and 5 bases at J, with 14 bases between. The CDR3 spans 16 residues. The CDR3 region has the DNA TGTGCCAGCAGCTTGGGGGTCACGACACCGACCGGGGAGCTGTTTTTT. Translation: CASSLGVTTPTGELFF.

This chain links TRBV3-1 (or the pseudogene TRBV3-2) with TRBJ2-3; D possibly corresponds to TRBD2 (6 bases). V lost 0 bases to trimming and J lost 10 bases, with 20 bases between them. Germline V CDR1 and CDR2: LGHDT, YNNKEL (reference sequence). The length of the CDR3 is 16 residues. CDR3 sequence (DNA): TGTGCCAGCAGCCAAGATGTTGTGCCTAGCGCCGGTTCGCAGTATTTT. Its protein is CASSQDVVPSAGSQYF.

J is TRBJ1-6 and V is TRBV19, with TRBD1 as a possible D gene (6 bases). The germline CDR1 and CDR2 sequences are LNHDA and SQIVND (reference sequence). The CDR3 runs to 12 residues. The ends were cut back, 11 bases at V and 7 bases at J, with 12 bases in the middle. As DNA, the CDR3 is TGTGCCGGTGGGCAGGGGAATTCACCCCTCCACTTT. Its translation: CAGGQGNSPLHF.

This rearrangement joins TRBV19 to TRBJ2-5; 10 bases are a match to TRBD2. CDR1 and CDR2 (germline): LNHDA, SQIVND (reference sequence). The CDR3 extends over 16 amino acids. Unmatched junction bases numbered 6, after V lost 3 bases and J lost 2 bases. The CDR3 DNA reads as TGTGCCAGTAGTATCGGGCTAGCGGGGGCTCAAGAGACCCAGTACTTC. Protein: CASSIGLAGAQETQYF.

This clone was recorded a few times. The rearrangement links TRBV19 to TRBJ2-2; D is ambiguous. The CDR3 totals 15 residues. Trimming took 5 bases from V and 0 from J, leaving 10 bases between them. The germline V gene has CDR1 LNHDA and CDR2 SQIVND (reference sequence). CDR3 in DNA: TGTGCCAGTAGTCCGGTTGACTCGAACACCGGGGAGCTGTTTTTT. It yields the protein CASSPVDSNTGELFF.

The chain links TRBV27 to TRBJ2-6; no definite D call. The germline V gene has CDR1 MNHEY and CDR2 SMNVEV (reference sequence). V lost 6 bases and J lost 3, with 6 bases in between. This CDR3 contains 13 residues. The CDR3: CASSPFGANVLTF. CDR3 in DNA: TGTGCCAGCAGCCCATTTGGGGCCAACGTCCTGACTTTC.

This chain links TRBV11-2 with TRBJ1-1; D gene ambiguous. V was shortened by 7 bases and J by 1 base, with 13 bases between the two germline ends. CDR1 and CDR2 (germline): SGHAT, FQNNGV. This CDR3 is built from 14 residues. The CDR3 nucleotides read TGTGCCAGCAACTCCCTGTCCGGGAACACTGAAGCTTTCTTT. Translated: CASNSLSGNTEAFF.